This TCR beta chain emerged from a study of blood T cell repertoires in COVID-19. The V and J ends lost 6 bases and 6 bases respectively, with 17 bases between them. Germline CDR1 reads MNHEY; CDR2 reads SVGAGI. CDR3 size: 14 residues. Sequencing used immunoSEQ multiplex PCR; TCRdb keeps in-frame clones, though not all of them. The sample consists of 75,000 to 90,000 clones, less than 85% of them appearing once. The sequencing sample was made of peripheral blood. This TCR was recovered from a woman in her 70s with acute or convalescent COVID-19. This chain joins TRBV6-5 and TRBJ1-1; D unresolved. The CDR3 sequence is CASRLNPEVSEAFF. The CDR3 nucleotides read TGTGCCAGCAGGCTGAACCCGGAGGTCTCTGAAGCTTTCTTT.